What follows are 4 T cell receptor beta chains derived from one specimen sequenced in a study of blood T cell repertoires in COVID-19. The assay was immunoSEQ multiplex PCR, and TCRdb's table has in-frame clones only and misses some. This sample carries about 200,000 clones, 70% to 90% of them seen once, and the ten largest clones take about a fifth. Input material: peripheral blood. These receptors originate from a man aged 60-69 years with active or convalescent COVID-19.

This clone has just a few counts. The chain joins TRBV19 to TRBJ2-3, with D hard to call. This CDR3 contains 15 residues. The germline V gene encodes CDR1 LNHDA and CDR2 SQIVND (reference sequence). The ends were cut back, 5 bases at V and 2 bases at J, with 14 bases in the middle. CDR3 DNA: TGTGCCAGTAGTCCGTTGTGGGCGACCACAGATACGCAGTATTTT. Its translation: CASSPLWATTDTQYF.

J is TRBJ2-7 and V is TRBV27; TRBD1 might be the D (5 bases). V was shortened by 5 bases and J by 3 bases, with 11 bases between the two germline ends. This CDR3 has 13 amino acids. The V gene's germline CDR1 is MNHEY and CDR2 SMNVEV (reference sequence). CDR3 coding DNA: TGTGCCAGCAGTCGTGGGGCCCGCTACGAGCAGTACTTC. Its protein is CASSRGARYEQYF.

V gene TRBV5-5 combines with J gene TRBJ1-1; 9 bases fit TRBD1. Germline CDR1 is SGHKS and CDR2 is YYEKEE (reference sequence). With V trimmed by 5 bases and J by 6 bases, 8 bases remained unmatched. CDR3 size: 14 residues. CDR3: CASRPRTGDPEAFF. CDR3 bases: TGTGCCAGCAGGCCTAGGACAGGGGATCCTGAAGCTTTCTTT.

The chain has TRBV5-1 and TRBJ1-1; 9 bases line up with TRBD1. Germline values: CDR1 SGHRS, CDR2 YFSETQ. CDR3 length: 13 amino acids. V was pared by 5 bases and J by 7 bases, with 6 bases of the junction left unmatched. CDR3 coding DNA: TGCGCCAGCAGTGGACAGGGGTTCGATGAAGCTTTCTTT. Protein sequence: CASSGQGFDEAFF.